The present T cell receptor beta chain was sequenced within a study of CD8 T cells in Susac syndrome. Germline V gene sequence: CDR1 SQVTM, CDR2 ANQGSEA. The CDR3 has 13 amino acids. Trimming took off 6 bases at V and 8 bases at J, with 19 bases between the two ends. Random-hexamer reverse transcription was applied to roughly 0.5 to 1 ug RNA. TCRdb re-called the immunoSEQ multiplex PCR reads through MiXCR, storing one row per CDR3 protein. The repertoire consists of 150,000 to 180,000 distinct CDR3 sequences, with roughly 96% occurring once and the leading ten covering about 0.17%. The receptor was derived from a human donor with Susac syndrome. The genes are TRBV29-1 and TRBJ1-2; TRBD1 might be the D (6 bases). The specimen was CD4+ T cells from PBMCs. The DNA for the CDR3 is TGCAGCGTGGAGGACGAAAACAGGGTCGGCTACACCTTC. Amino acids: CSVEDENRVGYTF.